These 6 T cell receptor beta chains came from one sample sequenced in a study of cytomegalovirus exposure and HLA in healthy donors. PCR employed 60 Vbeta and 13 Jbeta primers. Measured with immunoSEQ multiplex PCR; TCRdb has only the in-frame clones, and not every one. The sample yields 150,000 to 200,000 clones, around 77% seen once. The sample comprised PBMCs. These receptors all stem from a woman between 35 and 50 years old in good health and CMV-seronegative.

The chain couples TRBV5-1 to TRBJ2-7; D not certain. Germline V CDR1 and CDR2: SGHRS, YFSETQ. V dropped 0 bases and J dropped 4 bases, with 11 bases sitting between them. This CDR3 has 14 residues. CDR3 sequence: CASSLEAREYEQYF. For the CDR3, the DNA is TGCGCCAGCAGCTTGGAGGCTAGAGAATACGAGCAGTACTTC.

The V and J genes are TRBV30 and TRBJ1-1; 11 nucleotides line up with TRBD1. V was pared by 2 bases and J by 0 bases, with 8 bases of the junction left unmatched. Germline loops: CDR1 GTSNPN, CDR2 SVGIG (reference sequence). The CDR3 runs to 17 residues. Written as DNA, the CDR3 is TGTGCCTGGAGTCTAGGACAGGGGGCGTCATTGAACACTGAAGCTTTCTTT. Translating gives CAWSLGQGASLNTEAFF.

A few counts support this clone. The chain is built from TRBV9 and TRBJ2-7, with D possibly TRBD2 on 5 matching bases. Germline-derived CDR1 and CDR2 are SGDLS and YYNGEE. V was clipped by 0 bases and J by 7 bases, with 26 bases between them. The CDR3 length is 18 residues. The CDR3 region has the DNA TGTGCCAGCAGCGTAGGATCCCCTTTTAATCGCGTTACGGGAGAGCAGTACTTC. Its protein is CASSVGSPFNRVTGEQYF.

A few counts support this clone. The chain links TRBV10-3 to TRBJ2-7, with 7 bases aligning to TRBD2. The V gene's germline CDR1 is ENHRY and CDR2 SYGVKD. V dropped 5 bases and J dropped 13; count of bases not matched to a gene: 11. The CDR3 totals 12 residues. The DNA for the CDR3 is TGTGCCATCAGTCGAACTAGCGCGGATATCTACTTC. Residues: CAISRTSADIYF.

V gene TRBV5-1 combines with J gene TRBJ2-2; 11 nucleotides line up with TRBD2. The V segment lost 4 bases and the J segment 2 bases; nucleotides outside the gene matches: 4. Per the germline V gene, CDR1 is SGHRS and CDR2 is YFSETQ. The CDR3 extends over 16 amino acids. The CDR3 sequence is CASSTGTSGNTGELFF. CDR3 nucleotide sequence: TGCGCCAGCAGCACCGGGACTAGCGGAAACACCGGGGAGCTGTTTTTT.

The chain is built from TRBV9 and TRBJ2-7; tentatively, D is TRBD2 (6 bases). Germline V CDR1 and CDR2: SGDLS, YYNGEE. This CDR3 is built from 14 residues. The germline V and J ends were trimmed by 4 bases and 0 bases, with 11 bases remaining between them. CDR3 nucleotides: TGTGCCAGCAGCCCCGGGACTGACTCCTACGAGCAGTACTTC. Amino acids: CASSPGTDSYEQYF.